This TCR beta chain was recorded in a study of regulatory T cells in long-lasting Graves disease. Time point indicated: newly diagnosed GD, antithyroid drugs for less than 3 months. RNA extracted from PBMCs served as the sequencing template. Ten or more counts support this clonotype. Construction of the TCR beta libraries employed iRepertoire HTBI primers in conjunction with Arm-PCR of CDR3 regions. TCRdb re-called the multiplex PCR reads through MiXCR, storing one row per CDR3 protein. This table has around 480,000 distinct CDR3 sequences, 15% to 20% appearing once. Germline V gene sequence: CDR1 LGHDT, CDR2 YNNKEL (reference sequence). V was clipped by 2 bases and J by 6 bases, with 8 bases between them. There are 13 residues in the CDR3. This sample was shared with a second study, whose subject was T cells in Graves' hyperthyroidism and ophthalmopathy. From that second work: The study enrolled patients aged 18 to 65 with newly diagnosed hyperthyroidism of under 2 months' duration. The study excluded patients with uncontrolled infection, other autoimmune disease, pregnancy or lactation.

The sample here was peripheral blood mononuclear cells (PBMCs), taken at new diagnosis, from a patient treated with antithyroid drugs. The chain recombines TRBV3-1 with TRBJ2-1; D might be TRBD1 (6 bases). The sequence came from a woman between 40 and 65 years old with Graves disease. CDR3 region: CASSQRGINEQFF. As DNA, the CDR3 is TGTGCCAGCAGCCAAAGGGGGATCAATGAGCAGTTCTTC.